These 15 T cell receptor beta chains share one sample of origin, sequenced in a study of OX40 agonist ivuxolimab in advanced cancers. Using immunoSEQ multiplex PCR, the repertoire was profiled, and TCRdb retains in-frame clones only, with some absent. The table shows fewer than 45,000 clones, with 74% occurring only once. The specimen comprised CD4+ or CD8+ T cells sorted from blood, sampled in a trial of the OX40 agonist ivuxolimab. The receptors were sampled from an adult with an advanced solid tumor such as melanoma, head and neck, liver or kidney cancer.

This clone was seen more than once but under ten times. This chain links TRBV29-1 with TRBJ2-1; perhaps TRBD1 as D (5 bases). The CDR3 spans 13 residues. The V gene lost 4 bases and the J gene lost 4 bases, with 11 bases spanning the gap. Per the germline V gene, CDR1 is SQVTM and CDR2 is ANQGSEA. The CDR3 sequence is CSVGQTLYNEQFF. The CDR3, as DNA: TGCAGCGTTGGACAGACCCTATACAATGAGCAGTTCTTC.

The chain is built from TRBV5-5 and TRBJ2-5; TRBD2 matches at 8 bases. Losses at the gene ends were 1 base for V and 3 bases for J; bases not matched to a gene: 11. The CDR3 sequence is 17 residues long. Germline V gene data show CDR1 as SGHKS and CDR2 as YYEKEE (reference sequence). The CDR3 DNA sequence: TGTGCCAGCAGCTTGTACGATTTTAATAGCGGGGAAGAGACCCAGTACTTC. Translating gives CASSLYDFNSGEETQYF.

J is TRBJ1-6 and V is TRBV6-1, with D perhaps matching TRBD1 (5 bases). V dropped 2 bases and J dropped 14 bases, with 13 bases sitting between them. This CDR3 has 13 residues. The germline V gene encodes CDR1 MNHNS and CDR2 SASEGT. The CDR3, as DNA: TGTGCCAGCAGTGAACTCTCCTCAGGGTCCCTCCACTTT. Its translation: CASSELSSGSLHF.

The chain recombines TRBV29-1 with TRBJ2-2; D is possibly TRBD1 (6 bases). Trimming stripped 4 bases from V and 6 bases from J, with 15 bases between. CDR3 length equals 14 residues. Germline CDR1 SQVTM, CDR2 ANQGSEA. The CDR3 coding sequence is TGCAGCGTTGTATCGACAGGAAGGGCCGGGGAGCTGTTTTTT. Amino acids: CSVVSTGRAGELFF.

This clone was detected only a few times. This chain connects TRBV9 to TRBJ1-2; D gene ambiguous. Looked up from germline, CDR1 is SGDLS and CDR2 is YYNGEE. This CDR3 spans 12 amino acids. V lost 3 bases and J 6 bases, leaving 9 bases between the germline ends. The CDR3 coding sequence is TGTGCCAGCAGCGGGACTTGGGATGGCTACACCTTC. As protein: CASSGTWDGYTF.

The gene calls are TRBV11-3 and TRBJ2-1, with 12 bases that match TRBD2. J gave up 7 bases and V 5 bases, and 6 bases lay outside the gene matches. This CDR3 has 15 amino acids. Looked up from germline, CDR1 is SGHNT and CDR2 is YENEEA. The CDR3 is CASSHGLAGMNEQFF. In DNA, the CDR3 is TGTGCCAGCAGCCACGGACTAGCGGGGATGAATGAGCAGTTCTTC. The variable domain in full, with the rest retrieved from reference TRBV11-3 and TRBJ2-1, is EAGVVQSPRYKIIEKKQPVAFWCNPISGHNTLYWYLQNLGQGPELLIRYENEEAVDDSQLPKDRFSAERLKGVDSTLKIQPAELGDSAVYLCASSHGLAGMNEQFFGPGTRLTVL.

This clone was observed a handful of times. V usage is TRBV6-1 and J usage is TRBJ2-7; 7 nucleotides agree with TRBD1. Germline V gives CDR1 MNHNS, CDR2 SASEGT. After removal of 6 bases from V and 3 bases from J, the junction contained 5 bases not matched to a gene. The CDR3 is 13 amino acids. The CDR3 DNA reads as TGTGCCAGCAGGGTGGGACAGCTCTACGAGCAGTACGTC. This sequence encodes CASRVGQLYEQYV.

J is TRBJ1-3 and V is TRBV5-5; no clear D gene. The V end was cut by 3 bases, the J end by 0 bases, with 10 bases between. The CDR3 consists of 15 residues. In germline, CDR1 is SGHKS, CDR2 YYEKEE (reference sequence). CDR3: CASSSQVLSGNTIYF. Written as DNA, the CDR3 is TGTGCCAGCAGCTCTCAGGTCCTCTCTGGAAACACCATATATTTT.

The gene calls are TRBV27 and TRBJ1-1; 12 nucleotides align to TRBD1. Germline-derived CDR1 and CDR2 are MNHEY and SMNVEV (reference sequence). The CDR3 has 14 amino acids. Trimming removed 8 bases from V and 10 bases from J; junction bases left unmatched: 11. Here the CDR3 DNA reads TGTGCCAGCCGATCCCGGGACAGGGGGCGGGGAGCTTTCTTT. It encodes CASRSRDRGRGAFF.

The J gene is TRBJ1-6, the V gene TRBV6-6; D remains unclear. This CDR3 is built from 15 residues. The germline CDR1 and CDR2 sequences are MNHNY and SVGAGI (reference sequence). Trimming left V 4 bases short and J 8 bases short, with 15 bases between. CDR3 bases: TGTGCCAGCAGTTGGATGGCGGAAAACTATTCACCCCTCCACTTT. Its translation: CASSWMAENYSPLHF.

The chain recombines TRBV5-5 with TRBJ2-2; TRBD1 might be the D (6 bases). The CDR3 extends over 15 amino acids. In germline, CDR1 is SGHKS, CDR2 YYEKEE (reference sequence). Trimming left V 3 bases short and J 1 base short, with 10 bases between. CDR3 nucleotide sequence: TGTGCCAGCAGCTGGAAAGGGGGGAACACCGGGGAGCTGTTTTTT. Residues: CASSWKGGNTGELFF.

This clone was seen once. The chain has TRBV10-2 and TRBJ1-1, with 7 bases aligning to TRBD1. Looked up from germline, CDR1 is WSHSY and CDR2 is SAAADI. V lost 6 bases and J lost 1; bases outside the gene matches: 8. The CDR3 contains 15 residues. CDR3 loop: CASRRGPNGNTEAFF. CDR3 sequence (DNA): TGCGCCAGCAGGAGGGGGCCCAACGGGAACACTGAAGCTTTCTTT.

This clone was seen more than once but under ten times. The rearrangement links TRBV28 to TRBJ2-7, with 10 bases matching TRBD2. The CDR3 extends over 14 amino acids. V shed 5 bases, J shed 4 bases, and the junction held 5 bases outside the gene matches. From germline, CDR1 is MDHEN and CDR2 SYDVKM. CDR3 sequence: CASSVAGGDYEQYF. CDR3 bases: TGTGCCAGCAGTGTAGCGGGGGGCGATTACGAGCAGTACTTC.

This chain links TRBV5-1 with TRBJ2-1; D call uncertain. The ends were cut back, 2 bases at V and 2 bases at J, with 8 bases in the middle. The germline CDR1 and CDR2 sequences are SGHRS and YFSETQ. The CDR3 length is 14 residues. The DNA for the CDR3 is TGCGCCAGCAGCTTAGATCACGCCTACAATGAGCAGTTCTTC. Encoded protein: CASSLDHAYNEQFF.

The genes are TRBV6-5 and TRBJ2-1; unclear D gene. This CDR3 comprises 14 residues. The germline V and J ends were trimmed by 2 bases and 3 bases, with 8 bases remaining between them. Germline V gene sequence: CDR1 MNHEY, CDR2 SVGAGI. CDR3 sequence (DNA): TGTGCCAGCAGTTACGCGGACGGCTACAATGAGCAGTTCTTC. The encoded protein is CASSYADGYNEQFF.